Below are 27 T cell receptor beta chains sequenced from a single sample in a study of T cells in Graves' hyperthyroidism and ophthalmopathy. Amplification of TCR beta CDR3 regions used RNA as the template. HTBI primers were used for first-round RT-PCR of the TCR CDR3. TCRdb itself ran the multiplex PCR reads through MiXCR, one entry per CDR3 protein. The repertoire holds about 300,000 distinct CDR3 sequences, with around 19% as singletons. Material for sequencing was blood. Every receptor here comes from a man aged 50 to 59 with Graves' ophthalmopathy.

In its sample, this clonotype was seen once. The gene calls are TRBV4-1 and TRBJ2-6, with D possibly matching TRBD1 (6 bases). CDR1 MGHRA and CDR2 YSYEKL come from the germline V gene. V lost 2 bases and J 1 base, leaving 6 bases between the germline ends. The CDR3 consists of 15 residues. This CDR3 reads CASSQTGSGANVLTF. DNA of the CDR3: TGCGCCAGCAGCCAAACAGGGTCTGGGGCCAACGTCCTGACTTTC.

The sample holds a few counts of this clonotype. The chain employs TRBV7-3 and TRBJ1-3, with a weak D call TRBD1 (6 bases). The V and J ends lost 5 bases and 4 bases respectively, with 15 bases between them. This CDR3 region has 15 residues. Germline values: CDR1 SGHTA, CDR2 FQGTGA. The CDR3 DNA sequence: TGTGCCAGCAGCGAAGCGGGGGCGCGGGGAAACACCATATATTTT. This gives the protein CASSEAGARGNTIYF.

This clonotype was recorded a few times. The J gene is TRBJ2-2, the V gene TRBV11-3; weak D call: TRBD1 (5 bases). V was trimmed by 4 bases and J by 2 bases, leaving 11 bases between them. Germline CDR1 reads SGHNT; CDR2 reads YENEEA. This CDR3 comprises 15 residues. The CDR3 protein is CASSSQESNTGELFF. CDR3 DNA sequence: TGTGCCAGCAGCTCACAGGAATCTAACACCGGGGAGCTGTTTTTT.

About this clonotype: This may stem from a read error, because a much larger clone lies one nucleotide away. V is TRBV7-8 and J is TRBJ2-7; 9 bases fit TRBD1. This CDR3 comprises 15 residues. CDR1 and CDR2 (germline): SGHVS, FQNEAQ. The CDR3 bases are TGTACCAGCAGCTTGGTCGGACAGGGGAGCTACGAGCAGTACTTC. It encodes CTSSLVGQGSYEQYF.

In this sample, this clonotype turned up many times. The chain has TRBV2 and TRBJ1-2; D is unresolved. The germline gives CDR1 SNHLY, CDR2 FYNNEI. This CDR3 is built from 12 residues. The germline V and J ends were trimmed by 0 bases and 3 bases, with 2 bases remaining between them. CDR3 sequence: CASSEAHYGYTF. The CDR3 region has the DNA TGTGCCAGCAGTGAAGCGCACTATGGCTACACCTTC.

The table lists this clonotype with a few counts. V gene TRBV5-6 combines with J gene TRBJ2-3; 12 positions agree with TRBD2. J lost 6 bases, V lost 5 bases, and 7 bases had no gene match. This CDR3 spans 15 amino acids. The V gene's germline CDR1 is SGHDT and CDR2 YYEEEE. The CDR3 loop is CASSLPGLAGDTQYF. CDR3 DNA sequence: TGTGCCAGCAGTTTACCCGGACTAGCGGGGGATACGCAGTATTTT. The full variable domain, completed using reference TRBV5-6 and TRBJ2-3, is DAGVTQSPTHLIKTRGQQVTLRCSPKSGHDTVSWYQQALGQGPQFIFQYYEEEERQRGNFPDRFSGHQFPNYSSELNVNALLLGDSALYLCASSLPGLAGDTQYFGPGTRLTVL.

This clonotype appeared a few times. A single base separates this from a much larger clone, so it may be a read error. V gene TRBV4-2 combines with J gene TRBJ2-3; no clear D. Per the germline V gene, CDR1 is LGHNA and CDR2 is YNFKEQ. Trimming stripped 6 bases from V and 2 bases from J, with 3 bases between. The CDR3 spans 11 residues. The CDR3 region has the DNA TGTGCCAGCAGGTACACAGATACGCAGTATTTT. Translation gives CASRYTDTQYF.

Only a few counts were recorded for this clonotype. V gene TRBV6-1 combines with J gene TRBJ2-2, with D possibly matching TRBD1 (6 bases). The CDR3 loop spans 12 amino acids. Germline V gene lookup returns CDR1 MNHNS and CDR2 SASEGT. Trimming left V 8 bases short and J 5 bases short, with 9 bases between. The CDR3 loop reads CASGGLTGELFF. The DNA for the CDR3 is TGTGCCAGCGGGGGCCTTACCGGGGAGCTGTTTTTT.

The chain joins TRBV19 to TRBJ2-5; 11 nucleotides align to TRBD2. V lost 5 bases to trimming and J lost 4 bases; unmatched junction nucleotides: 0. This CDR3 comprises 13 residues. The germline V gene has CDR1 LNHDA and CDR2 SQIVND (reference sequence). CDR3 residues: CASSGLAGETQYF. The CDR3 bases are TGTGCCAGTAGTGGACTAGCGGGAGAGACCCAGTACTTC.

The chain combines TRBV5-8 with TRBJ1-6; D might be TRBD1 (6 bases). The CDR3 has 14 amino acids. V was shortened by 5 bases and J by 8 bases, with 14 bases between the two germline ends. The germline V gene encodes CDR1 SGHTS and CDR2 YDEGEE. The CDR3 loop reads CASRQGGGDSPLHF. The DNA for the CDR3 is TGTGCCAGCAGACAGGGCGGCGGGGATTCACCCCTCCACTTT.

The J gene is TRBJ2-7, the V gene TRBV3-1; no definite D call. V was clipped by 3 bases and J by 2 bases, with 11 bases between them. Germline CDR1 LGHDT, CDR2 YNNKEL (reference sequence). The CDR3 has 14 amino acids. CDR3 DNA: TGTGCCAGCAGCCAGACCCGATTCACCTACGAGCAGTACTTC. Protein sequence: CASSQTRFTYEQYF.

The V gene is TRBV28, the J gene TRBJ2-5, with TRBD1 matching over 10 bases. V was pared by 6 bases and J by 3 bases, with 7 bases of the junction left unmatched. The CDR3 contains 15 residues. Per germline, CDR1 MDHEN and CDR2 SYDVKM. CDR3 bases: TGTGCCAGCAGCCGGCCGGGACAGGGGAAAGAGACCCAGTACTTC. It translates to CASSRPGQGKETQYF.

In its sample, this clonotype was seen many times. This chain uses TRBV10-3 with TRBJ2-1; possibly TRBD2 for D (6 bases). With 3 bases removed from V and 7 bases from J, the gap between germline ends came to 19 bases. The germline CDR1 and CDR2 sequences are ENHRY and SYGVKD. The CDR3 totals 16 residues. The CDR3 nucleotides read TGTGCCATCAGTGAACGTCCCGGACGGAGGGGTAATGAGCAGTTCTTC. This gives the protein CAISERPGRRGNEQFF.

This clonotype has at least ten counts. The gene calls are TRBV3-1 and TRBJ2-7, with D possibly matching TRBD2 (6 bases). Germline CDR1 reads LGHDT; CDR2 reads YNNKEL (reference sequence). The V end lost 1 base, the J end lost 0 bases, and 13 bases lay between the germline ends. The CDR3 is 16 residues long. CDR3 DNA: TGTGCCAGCAGCCAAGGAGCGGGCTACAGCTCCTACGAGCAGTACTTC. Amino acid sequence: CASSQGAGYSSYEQYF.

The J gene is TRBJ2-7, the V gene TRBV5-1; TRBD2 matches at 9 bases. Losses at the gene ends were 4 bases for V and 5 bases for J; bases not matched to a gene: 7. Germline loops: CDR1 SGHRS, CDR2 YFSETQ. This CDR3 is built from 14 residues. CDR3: CASSLSGRSDEQYF. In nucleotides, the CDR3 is TGCGCCAGCAGCCTTAGCGGGAGAAGCGACGAGCAGTACTTC.

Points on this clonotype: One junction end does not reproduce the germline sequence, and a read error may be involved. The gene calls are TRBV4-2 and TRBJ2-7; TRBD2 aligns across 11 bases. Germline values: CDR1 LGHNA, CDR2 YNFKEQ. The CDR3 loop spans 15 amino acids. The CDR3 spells CVSSQGLAETYEQYF. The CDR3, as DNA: TGTGTCAGCAGCCAGGGACTAGCGGAGACGTACGAGCAGTACTTC.

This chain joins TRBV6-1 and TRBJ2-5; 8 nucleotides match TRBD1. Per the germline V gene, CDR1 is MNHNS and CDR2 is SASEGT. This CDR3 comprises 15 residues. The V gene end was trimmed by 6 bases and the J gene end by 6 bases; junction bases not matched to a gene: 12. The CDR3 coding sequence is TGTGCCAGCAGCCCCGGACGGACAGGGCGAAAGACCCAGTACTTC. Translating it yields CASSPGRTGRKTQYF.

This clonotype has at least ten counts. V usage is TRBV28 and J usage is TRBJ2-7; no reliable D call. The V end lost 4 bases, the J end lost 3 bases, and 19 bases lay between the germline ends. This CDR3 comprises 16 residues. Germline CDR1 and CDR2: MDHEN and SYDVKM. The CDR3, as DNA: TGTGCCAGCAGTTCCCGAATAAAGGGTGGCAACTACGAGCAGTACTTC. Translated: CASSSRIKGGNYEQYF. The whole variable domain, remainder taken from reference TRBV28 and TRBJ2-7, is DVKVTQSSRYLVKRTGEKVFLECVQDMDHENMFWYRQDPGLGLRLIYFSYDVKMKEKGDIPEGYSVSREKKERFSLILESASTNQTSMYLCASSSRIKGGNYEQYFGPGTRLTVT.

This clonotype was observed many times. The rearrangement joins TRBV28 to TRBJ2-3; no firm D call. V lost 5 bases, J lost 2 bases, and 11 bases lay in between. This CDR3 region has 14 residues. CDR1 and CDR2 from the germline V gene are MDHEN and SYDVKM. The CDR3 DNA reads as TGTGCCAGCAGTCCTCCTGGCCTCACAGATACGCAGTATTTT. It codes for CASSPPGLTDTQYF.

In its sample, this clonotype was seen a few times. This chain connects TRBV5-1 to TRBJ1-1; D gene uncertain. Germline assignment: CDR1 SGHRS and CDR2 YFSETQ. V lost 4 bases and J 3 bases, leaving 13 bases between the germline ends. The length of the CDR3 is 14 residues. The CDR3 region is CASSPGYRDTEAFF. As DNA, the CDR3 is TGCGCCAGCAGCCCCGGGTATAGGGACACTGAAGCTTTCTTT.

CDR3 coding DNA: TGTGCCAGCAGCTCTTCGACAGGGAACGGCTACACCTTC. Its protein product is CASSSSTGNGYTF. This rearrangement joins TRBV6-1 to TRBJ1-2, with 7 bases that match TRBD1. V was clipped by 6 bases and J by 8 bases; unmatched bases: 9. Germline-derived CDR1 and CDR2 are MNHNS and SASEGT. The CDR3 loop spans 13 amino acids.

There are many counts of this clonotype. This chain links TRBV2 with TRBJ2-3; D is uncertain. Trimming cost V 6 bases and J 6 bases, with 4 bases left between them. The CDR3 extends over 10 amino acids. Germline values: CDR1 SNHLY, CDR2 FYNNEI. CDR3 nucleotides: TGTGCCAGCAGATCCGATACGCAGTATTTT. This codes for CASRSDTQYF.

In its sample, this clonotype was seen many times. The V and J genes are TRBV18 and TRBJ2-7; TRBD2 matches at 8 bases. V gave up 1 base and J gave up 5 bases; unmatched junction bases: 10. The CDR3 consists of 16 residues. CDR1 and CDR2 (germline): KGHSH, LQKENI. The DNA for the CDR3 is TGTGCCAGCTCACCACAAGGGAGCGGGAGTGGGAACGAGCAGTACTTC. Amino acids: CASSPQGSGSGNEQYF.

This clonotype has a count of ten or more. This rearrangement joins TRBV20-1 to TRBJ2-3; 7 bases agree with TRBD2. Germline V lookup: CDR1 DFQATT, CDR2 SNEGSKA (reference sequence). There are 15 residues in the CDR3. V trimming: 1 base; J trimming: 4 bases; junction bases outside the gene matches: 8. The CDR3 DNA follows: TGCAGTGCTAGAGGGGCTGGGAGGGTCGCAGATACGCAGTATTTT. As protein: CSARGAGRVADTQYF.

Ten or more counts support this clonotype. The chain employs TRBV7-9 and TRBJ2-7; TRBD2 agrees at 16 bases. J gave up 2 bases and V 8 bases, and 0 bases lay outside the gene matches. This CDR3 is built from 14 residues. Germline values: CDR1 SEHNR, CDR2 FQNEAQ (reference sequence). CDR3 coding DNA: TGTGCCAGCGGGACTAGCGGGAGGGCCTACGAGCAGTACTTC. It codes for CASGTSGRAYEQYF.

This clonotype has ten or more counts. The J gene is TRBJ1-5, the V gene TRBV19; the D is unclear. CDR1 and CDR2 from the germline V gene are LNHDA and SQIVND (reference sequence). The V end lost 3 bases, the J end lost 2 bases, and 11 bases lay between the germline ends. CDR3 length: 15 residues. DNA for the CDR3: TGTGCCAGTAGTATTCGCGGGCCTGGCAATCAGCCCCAGCATTTT. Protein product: CASSIRGPGNQPQHF. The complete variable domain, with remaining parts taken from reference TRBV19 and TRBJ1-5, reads DGGITQSPKYLFRKEGQNVTLSCEQNLNHDAMYWYRQDPGQGLRLIYYSQIVNDFQKGDIAEGYSVSREKKESFPLTVTSAQKNPTAFYLCASSIRGPGNQPQHFGDGTRLSIL.

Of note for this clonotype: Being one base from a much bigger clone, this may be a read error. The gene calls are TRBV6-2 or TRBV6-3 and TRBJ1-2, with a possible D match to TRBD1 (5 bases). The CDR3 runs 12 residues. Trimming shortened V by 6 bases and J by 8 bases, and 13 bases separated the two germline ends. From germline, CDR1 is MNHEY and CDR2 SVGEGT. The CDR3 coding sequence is TGTGCCAGCAGGGCGCTCCGGGGCGGCTACACCTTC. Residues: CASRALRGGYTF.